Listed below are T cell receptor beta chains from one sample, sequenced in a study of cytomegalovirus exposure and HLA in healthy donors. Measured with immunoSEQ multiplex PCR; TCRdb has only the in-frame clones, and not every one. Of about 200,000 clones listed, roughly 83% are singletons. Input material: PBMCs. These receptor sequences come from a woman aged 50 to 60 in good health and CMV-seronegative. Both conserved end residues are part of each CDR3. A D gene is named only where the DNA matches it firmly. Where a row states a size, it is once, few, many or the class of an expanded clone; other rows omit it.

d_gene	v_gene	abundance	j_gene	CDR3aa	CDR3nt
TRBD1	TRBV6-5	few	TRBJ1-1	CASSYALTGGGTEAFF	TGTGCCAGCAGTTATGCCCTGACAGGGGGCGGCACTGAAGCTTTCTTT
-	TRBV6-1	few	TRBJ1-1	CASLGRRGVAEAFF	TGTGCCAGCCTCGGACGTCGGGGTGTCGCTGAAGCTTTCTTT
TRBD1	TRBV7-8	-	TRBJ1-4	CASSPRQGAANEKLFF	TGTGCCAGCAGCCCGCGACAGGGGGCGGCTAATGAAAAACTGTTTTTT
TRBD1	TRBV5-1	-	TRBJ2-6	CASSSGQFHSGANVLTF	TGCGCCAGCAGCTCGGGACAGTTCCACTCTGGGGCCAACGTCCTGACTTTC
-	TRBV5-1	-	TRBJ2-2	CASSDRQGLNGELFF	TGCGCCAGCAGCGACAGACAGGGACTTAACGGGGAGCTGTTTTTT
-	TRBV2	-	TRBJ2-7	CASSAGTLPSYEQYF	TGTGCCAGCAGTGCAGGGACACTGCCCTCCTACGAGCAGTACTTC
TRBD1	TRBV7-8	-	TRBJ1-1	CASSPIWGQRSEAFF	TGTGCCAGCAGCCCGATATGGGGACAGAGATCTGAAGCTTTCTTT
-	TRBV4-3	-	TRBJ1-4	CASSQDPGEKLFF	TGCGCCAGCAGCCAAGATCCGGGGGAAAAACTGTTTTTT
-	TRBV18	-	TRBJ1-2	CASSPMDIRSPYGYTF	TGTGCCAGCTCACCAATGGACATCAGGTCCCCTTATGGCTACACCTTC
TRBD2	TRBV7-8	-	TRBJ2-3	CASSRRLAGGPLDTQYF	TGTGCCAGCAGCCGGCGGCTAGCGGGAGGGCCATTAGATACGCAGTATTTT
-	TRBV28	-	TRBJ1-2	CASSTVPNYGYTF	TGTGCCAGCAGTACAGTGCCTAACTATGGCTACACCTTC
TRBD1	TRBV7-2	-	TRBJ1-2	CASSLQMGDRGYGYTF	TGTGCCAGCAGTTTACAGATGGGGGACAGGGGTTATGGCTACACCTTC
-	TRBV4-3	-	TRBJ2-2	CASSQASAGELFF	TGCGCCAGCAGCCAGGCGAGCGCCGGGGAGCTGTTTTTT
TRBD2	TRBV4-2	once	TRBJ2-5	CASSQVSSGDYQETQYF	TGTGCCAGCAGCCAAGTTTCTAGCGGAGATTACCAAGAGACCCAGTACTTC
TRBD1	TRBV7-6	-	TRBJ1-5	CASSLGTGSRNQPQHF	TGTGCCAGCAGCCTCGGGACAGGAAGCAGGAATCAGCCCCAGCATTTT
-	TRBV30	-	TRBJ2-7	CAWKQIYSPDSYEQYF	TGTGCCTGGAAACAGATTTATAGTCCAGACTCCTACGAGCAGTACTTC
TRBD1	TRBV28	-	TRBJ1-2	CASSSETGQGF	TGTGCCAGCAGTTCGGAAACTGGACAGGGTTTC
TRBD1	TRBV27	few	TRBJ1-4	CASSSFFRQGAREKLFF	TGTGCCAGCAGCTCATTTTTTCGACAGGGGGCGAGAGAAAAACTGTTTTTT
-	TRBV7-2	-	TRBJ1-1	CASSRGEYRDDTEAFF	TGTGCCAGCAGCCGCGGTGAGTACAGGGATGACACTGAAGCTTTCTTT
-	TRBV11-2	-	TRBJ1-2	CASSSGVYGYTF	TGTGCCAGCAGCTCAGGGGTCTATGGCTACACCTTC
-	TRBV18	-	TRBJ1-1	CASSPGRLNTEAFF	TGTGCCAGCTCACCAGGGAGATTGAACACTGAAGCTTTCTTT
TRBD1	TRBV19	-	TRBJ2-2	CASRTQGDANTGELFF	TGTGCCAGTAGGACACAGGGGGATGCGAACACCGGGGAGCTGTTTTTT
TRBD2	TRBV19	-	TRBJ2-5	CASNPRTSGQETQYF	TGTGCCAGTAACCCTCGGACTAGCGGCCAAGAGACCCAGTACTTC
-	TRBV6-6	-	TRBJ2-3	CASSWTASTDTQYF	TGTGCCAGCAGTTGGACTGCTAGCACAGATACGCAGTATTTT
TRBD1	TRBV29-1	once	TRBJ2-7	CSVEIQGVVYEQYF	TGCAGCGTTGAAATCCAGGGGGTCGTCTACGAGCAGTACTTC
-	TRBV2	once	TRBJ1-3	CASSGFSSGNTIYF	TGTGCCAGCAGTGGATTTAGCTCTGGAAACACCATATATTTT
TRBD2	TRBV19	-	TRBJ2-1	CASSIDGNSGIHNEQFF	TGTGCCAGTAGTATAGATGGGAATAGCGGGATCCACAATGAGCAGTTCTTC
-	TRBV18	few	TRBJ2-7	CASSPGQGSSYEQYF	TGTGCCAGCTCACCAGGGCAGGGGTCTTCCTACGAGCAGTACTTC
-	TRBV11-3	-	TRBJ2-1	CASSLDQDEQFF	TGTGCCAGCAGCTTAGATCAGGATGAGCAGTTCTTC
TRBD1	TRBV7-2	-	TRBJ1-2	CASSWYRGKGGYTF	TGTGCCAGCAGCTGGTACAGGGGAAAAGGTGGCTACACCTTC
-	TRBV28	-	TRBJ1-5	CASSLSKNQPQHF	TGTGCCAGCAGTTTATCTAAGAATCAGCCCCAGCATTTT
-	TRBV29-1	few	TRBJ1-1	CSVATDGGAFF	TGCAGCGTTGCCACAGACGGGGGAGCTTTCTTT
-	TRBV5-8	-	TRBJ2-2	CASSPRWGETNTGELFF	TGTGCCAGCAGCCCGCGGTGGGGGGAAACGAACACCGGGGAGCTGTTTTTT
TRBD1	TRBV2	-	TRBJ1-1	CASSLQGGNTEAFF	TGTGCCAGCAGTTTACAGGGGGGGAACACTGAAGCTTTCTTT
TRBD2	TRBV10-2	-	TRBJ2-3	CASSESGSSTDTQYF	TGCGCCAGCAGTGAGAGCGGGAGCAGCACAGATACGCAGTATTTT
TRBD1	TRBV27	-	TRBJ1-4	CASALQGAVEKLFF	TGTGCCAGCGCCCTACAGGGGGCCGTGGAAAAACTGTTTTTT
-	TRBV27	-	TRBJ2-1	CASSLGGLRQFF	TGTGCCAGCAGTTTAGGGGGACTTCGGCAGTTCTTC
-	TRBV6-5	-	TRBJ1-2	CASSGGGSLLGYTF	TGTGCCAGCAGTGGGGGCGGCAGCCTATTAGGCTACACCTTC
-	TRBV13	few	TRBJ1-1	CASSPEPGIGGAFF	TGTGCCAGCAGCCCCGAACCTGGGATAGGGGGAGCTTTCTTT
-	TRBV7-9	-	TRBJ2-7	CASRDTDSYEQYF	TGTGCCTCCCGGGACACCGACTCCTACGAGCAGTACTTC
TRBD1	TRBV7-3	-	TRBJ2-7	CASSPGQSSYEQYF	TGTGCCAGCAGCCCGGGACAGAGCTCCTACGAGCAGTACTTC
-	TRBV28	-	TRBJ1-2	CASSSSFCTF	TGTGCCAGCAGTTCCTCTTTTTGCACCTTC
TRBD1	TRBV6-6	-	TRBJ2-1	CASSYLGQGNNEQFF	TGTGCCAGCAGTTACCTAGGACAGGGGAACAATGAGCAGTTCTTC
TRBD1	TRBV5-1	-	TRBJ1-3	CASSFRTGEGNTIYF	TGCGCCAGCAGCTTCCGGACAGGGGAAGGAAACACCATATATTTT
TRBD2	TRBV6-5	-	TRBJ2-2	CASSPSGTGPGELFF	TGTGCCAGCAGTCCTAGCGGGACGGGTCCCGGGGAGCTGTTTTTT
-	TRBV7-2	once	TRBJ1-2	CASSLAAYGYTF	TGTGCCAGCAGCTTAGCGGCTTATGGCTACACCTTC
-	TRBV29-1	-	TRBJ2-5	CSVVKAGETQYF	TGCAGCGTTGTTAAGGCAGGAGAGACCCAGTACTTC
TRBD2	TRBV7-3	-	TRBJ2-5	CASSLTSGVQETQYF	TGTGCCAGCAGCTTGACTAGCGGAGTCCAAGAGACCCAGTACTTC
TRBD1	TRBV6-1	-	TRBJ1-6	CASSSTGTGNSPLHF	TGTGCCAGCAGTTCGACCGGGACAGGTAATTCACCCCTCCACTTT
-	TRBV2	-	TRBJ2-2	CASRATLTGELFF	TGTGCCAGCAGGGCGACATTGACCGGGGAGCTGTTTTTT